These T cell receptor beta chains were read from a single sample in a study of OX40 agonist ivuxolimab in advanced cancers. Data came from immunoSEQ multiplex PCR; TCRdb stores just in-frame clones and leaves some out. The sample has roughly 70,000 clones, 80% to 90% seen once. The sample consisted of CD4+ or CD8+ T cells sorted from blood, taken in a trial of the OX40 agonist ivuxolimab. All receptors derive from an adult with an advanced solid tumor such as melanoma, head and neck, liver or kidney cancer. The CDR3 runs from the conserved cysteine through the conserved F or W.

TRBJ2-1 TRBV29-1 CSACRADNEQFF
TRBJ1-1 TRBV23-1 CASSQSMRTDLNTEAFF
TRBJ1-4 TRBV5-1 CASSLGGGTNEKLFF
TRBJ2-7 TRBV7-2 CASSLVVAGPYEQYF
TRBJ2-5 TRBV4-1 CASSQPFEGSRETQYF
TRBJ2-2 TRBV6-5 CASSYLGSPNTGELFF
TRBJ1-5 TRBV6-5 CASSSTAGRPQHF
TRBJ2-1 TRBV2 CASSGARSYNEQFF
TRBJ1-5 TRBV27 CASKGTESNQPQHF
TRBJ2-7 TRBV28 CASSGRDREYF
TRBJ2-1 TRBV19 CASSWTSGNDNEQFF